This T cell receptor beta chain derives from a study of post-analysis software for immune sequencing data. Broader study findings: Normalized Chao1 diversity was significantly lower in multiple sclerosis patients than in controls. With TRBV5-6, TRBV5-1 and TRBV20-1 included, five TRBV segments were more frequent in patients than in controls.

Prepared libraries of TCR beta cDNA carried unique molecular identifiers. Each CDR3 protein gets one entry after TCRdb re-called the PCR reads with MiXCR. The repertoire holds 650,000 to 900,000 distinct CDR3 sequences, about 45% seen once, with roughly 4.9% in the top ten. CDR1 is DFQATT and CDR2 is SNEGSKA in the germline V gene (reference sequence). CDR3 length: 17 residues. On this clonotype itself: Antigen unknown. At one end, the junction sequence differs from germline, possibly due to a read error.

This sequence originates from a girl under 18 with multiple sclerosis. The chain links TRBV20-1 to TRBJ2-7, with 12 bases matching TRBD2. Material for sequencing was blood. This chain's CDR3 is CSARASGRDRSSYKQYF. The CDR3 DNA is TGCAGTGCTAGGGCTAGCGGGAGGGATCGAAGCTCCTACAAGCAGTACTTC.